This T cell receptor (beta chain) stems from a study of shared clonotypes between healthy human individuals. From germline, CDR1 is SGHKS and CDR2 YYEKEE (reference sequence). The CDR3 consists of 19 residues. Deletions cut 4 bases from V and 0 bases from J, with 23 bases between. Broader study findings: For sorted subsets, rarefaction showed incomplete sequencing despite large depth. A handful of donors showed sharing of 4.5% to 5% of naive CD4 clonotypes.

Naive CD8 cells lacked CD45RO and underwent positive selection for CCR7, leaving out terminally differentiated effector memory CD45RA+ cells. The donors, healthy adults who were HIV-negative, had experienced no recent acute infections or vaccinations. Sequencing used immunoSEQ multiplex PCR; TCRdb keeps in-frame clones, though not all of them. The sample includes approximately 840,000 clones, around 96% of them seen just once. Remarks on this clone: Its target is not known.

This clonotype was sampled from a man in his thirties or forties in good health. This rearrangement joins TRBV5-5 to TRBJ1-5; D is possibly TRBD1 (5 bases). The sequenced material came from naive CD8+ T cells sorted from blood. The DNA of the CDR3 is TGTGCCAGCAGCGTCCATGTCCTGGGGGAAGATTATAGCAATCAGCCCCAGCATTTT. It yields the protein CASSVHVLGEDYSNQPQHF. Full variable domain (remainder filled in from reference TRBV5-5 and TRBJ1-5): DAGVTQSPTHLIKTRGQQVTLRCSPISGHKSVSWYQQVLGQGPQFIFQYYEKEERGRGNFPDRFSARQFPNYSSELNVNALLLGDSALYLCASSVHVLGEDYSNQPQHFGDGTRLSIL.